The 17 T cell receptor beta chains below come from one sample, sequenced in a study of long-term antiretroviral therapy in people with HIV. Version v3.0 of the immunoSEQ assay was performed at survey level. Here immunoSEQ multiplex PCR was the method, and the copy in TCRdb shows in-frame clones only, minus some. The data show about 24,000 clones, approximately 79% seen once. This specimen was unsorted PBMCs, taken 1.2 years after starting antiretroviral therapy. These receptors originate from a woman aged 40 to 50 with HIV.

This chain connects TRBV2 to TRBJ1-5; no clear D. CDR1 is SNHLY and CDR2 is FYNNEI in the germline V gene. CDR3 size: 16 residues. Trimming took 1 base from V and 0 from J, leaving 10 bases between them. The CDR3 nucleotides are TGTGCCAGCAGTGAAGGTCCGCATTATAGCAATCAGCCCCAGCATTTT. It codes for CASSEGPHYSNQPQHF.

The gene calls are TRBV4-1 and TRBJ1-3; 7 bases are a match to TRBD1. V lost 1 base and J lost 3; bases outside the gene matches: 12. The V gene's germline CDR1 is MGHRA and CDR2 YSYEKL. The length of the CDR3 is 18 residues. The CDR3 nucleotides are TGCGCCAGCAGCCAAGGAGGGATAACAGGGGTTGGTGGAAACACCATATATTTT. It translates to CASSQGGITGVGGNTIYF.

The chain employs TRBV5-4 and TRBJ2-1; weak D call: TRBD1 (8 bases). Trimming took off 4 bases at V and 3 bases at J, with 17 bases between the two ends. This CDR3 spans 16 amino acids. CDR1 and CDR2 (germline): SGHNT, YYREEE (reference sequence). CDR3 amino acids: CASSRGVQGDYNEQFF. In DNA, the CDR3 is TGTGCCAGCAGCCGGGGGGTACAGGGGGACTACAATGAGCAGTTCTTC.

This chain joins TRBV14 and TRBJ1-4; D gene ambiguous. CDR1 is SGHDN and CDR2 is FVKESK in the germline V gene. The CDR3 runs 16 residues. Deletions cut 1 base from V and 8 bases from J, with 17 bases between. The CDR3 sequence is CASSQGQEYSREKLFF. CDR3 DNA: TGTGCCAGCAGCCAAGGCCAGGAATATTCGAGGGAAAAACTGTTTTTT.

The chain employs TRBV5-6 and TRBJ2-7; 10 positions agree with TRBD2. The CDR3 consists of 14 residues. The V gene end was trimmed by 4 bases and the J gene end by 3 bases; junction bases not matched to a gene: 4. CDR1 and CDR2 (germline): SGHDT, YYEEEE. CDR3 in amino acids: CASSDGLADYEQYF. In nucleotides, the CDR3 is TGTGCCAGCAGCGACGGACTAGCGGACTACGAGCAGTACTTC. Supplemented by reference TRBV5-6 and TRBJ2-7, the full variable domain reads DAGVTQSPTHLIKTRGQQVTLRCSPKSGHDTVSWYQQALGQGPQFIFQYYEEEERQRGNFPDRFSGHQFPNYSSELNVNALLLGDSALYLCASSDGLADYEQYFGPGTRLTVT.

The DNA of the CDR3 is TGTGCCTGGAGTGTACGGTTTAACACTGAAGCTTTCTTT. Translation: CAWSVRFNTEAFF. The chain joins TRBV30 to TRBJ1-1, with D unclear. The CDR3 sequence is 13 residues long. Germline V gene lookup returns CDR1 GTSNPN and CDR2 SVGIG (reference sequence). Trimming removed 0 bases at V and 2 bases at J, with 7 bases between.

This chain uses TRBV7-2 with TRBJ1-4, with unresolved D. Trimming pared 4 bases from V and 8 bases from J, leaving 5 bases between. CDR1 is SGHTA and CDR2 is FQGNSA in the germline V gene. The CDR3 consists of 11 residues. This CDR3 is CASSSHEKLFF. The CDR3 DNA reads TGTGCCAGCAGCTCGCACGAAAAACTGTTTTTT.

The chain recombines TRBV6-5 with TRBJ1-1, with no clear D. V gave up 6 bases and J gave up 6 bases, with 14 bases separating them. This CDR3 is 13 amino acids long. CDR1 is MNHEY, CDR2 SVGAGI, per germline. The CDR3 DNA is TGTGCCAGCAGCTCCTTAGACTCCCCTGAAGCTTTCTTT. It codes for CASSSLDSPEAFF.

This clone occurred once. V usage is TRBV18 and J usage is TRBJ2-5; D gene uncertain. CDR3 length: 13 residues. CDR1 is KGHSH, CDR2 LQKENI, per germline. Trimming took off 2 bases at V and 2 bases at J, with 6 bases between the two ends. CDR3 amino acids: CASSPGLQETQYF. CDR3 in DNA: TGTGCCAGCTCACCAGGGTTGCAAGAGACCCAGTACTTC.

The V gene is TRBV6-5, the J gene TRBJ2-2, with TRBD1 as a possible D gene (5 bases). CDR1 and CDR2 from the germline V gene are MNHEY and SVGAGI. Trimming took off 2 bases at V and 0 bases at J, with 7 bases between the two ends. This CDR3 is built from 15 residues. The CDR3 sequence is CASSYIGANTGELFF. As DNA, the CDR3 is TGTGCCAGCAGTTACATAGGGGCGAACACCGGGGAGCTGTTTTTT.

The rearrangement joins TRBV6-6 to TRBJ2-7; possible D gene TRBD1, 6 bases. CDR1 is MNHNY, CDR2 SVGAGI, per germline (reference sequence). This CDR3 region has 15 residues. V dropped 2 bases and J dropped 1 base, with 12 bases sitting between them. The CDR3 DNA is TGTGCCAGCAGTTACAGGGGGATCCCTTCCTACGAGCAGTACTTC. It yields the protein CASSYRGIPSYEQYF.

This rearrangement joins TRBV6-1 to TRBJ2-7, with D perhaps given as TRBD1 or TRBD2 (6 bases each). V shed 6 bases and J shed 4 bases, with 16 bases lying between them. Germline-derived CDR1 and CDR2 are MNHNS and SASEGT. The CDR3 covers 14 residues. CDR3 amino acids: CASRKGGTGYEQYF. In DNA, the CDR3 is TGTGCCAGCAGGAAGGGGGGTACGGGTTACGAGCAGTACTTC.

The J gene is TRBJ2-1, the V gene TRBV5-4; 12 bases are shared with TRBD2. The CDR3 loop spans 14 amino acids. Looked up from germline, CDR1 is SGHNT and CDR2 is YYREEE (reference sequence). J lost 9 bases, V lost 6 bases, and 7 bases had no gene match. The CDR3 nucleotides are TGTGCCAGCACCTCCGGACTAGCGGGACGTGAGCAGTTCTTC. It specifies CASTSGLAGREQFF.

The chain has TRBV19 and TRBJ2-1, with a tentative D call TRBD2 (6 bases). Trimming took off 10 bases at V and 0 bases at J, with 16 bases between the two ends. This CDR3 has 15 residues. Per the germline V gene, CDR1 is LNHDA and CDR2 is SQIVND (reference sequence). The CDR3 sequence: CATMSGAFSYNEQFF. The CDR3 DNA follows: TGTGCCACCATGTCGGGAGCGTTCTCCTACAATGAGCAGTTCTTC.

CDR3 nucleotides: TGTGCCAGCAGCCCAAACTCCCGGAATCAGCCCCAGCATTTT. Encoded protein: CASSPNSRNQPQHF. The rearrangement uses TRBV9 and TRBJ1-5; D gene uncertain. The CDR3 contains 14 residues. Trimming stripped 4 bases from V and 4 bases from J, with 12 bases between. CDR1 is SGDLS, CDR2 YYNGEE, per germline.

This clone turned up a few times. The rearrangement joins TRBV11-3 to TRBJ2-5; no clear D. From germline, CDR1 is SGHNT and CDR2 YENEEA. The ends were cut back, 3 bases at V and 2 bases at J, with 4 bases in the middle. The CDR3 covers 12 residues. As DNA, the CDR3 is TGTGCCAGCAGCTTCCCTCAAGAGACCCAGTACTTC. Protein sequence: CASSFPQETQYF.

The chain carries TRBV7-7 and TRBJ2-3, with D unresolved. CDR1 SSHAT and CDR2 FNYEAQ come from the germline V gene (reference sequence). This CDR3 spans 15 amino acids. V was pared by 4 bases and J by 1 base, with 12 bases between. This CDR3 is CASSSSSFGTDTQYF. The CDR3 nucleotides are TGTGCCAGCAGCTCCTCCAGCTTTGGCACAGATACGCAGTATTTT.